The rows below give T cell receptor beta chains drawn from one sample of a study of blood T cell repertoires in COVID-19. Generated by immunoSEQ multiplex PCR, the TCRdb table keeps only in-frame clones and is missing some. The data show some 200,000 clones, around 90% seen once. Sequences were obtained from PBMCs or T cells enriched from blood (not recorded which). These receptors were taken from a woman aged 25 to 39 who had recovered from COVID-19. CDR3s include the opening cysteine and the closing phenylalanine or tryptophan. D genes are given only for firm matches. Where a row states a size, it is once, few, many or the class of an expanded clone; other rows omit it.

CDR3: CASSRTGNQPQHF
DNA: TGTGCCAGCAGTCGAACTGGCAATCAGCCCCAGCATTTT
D: -
size: -
J: TRBJ1-5
V: TRBV12-3/TRBV12-4

CDR3: CASSNGGGDNEQFF
DNA: TGTGCCAGCAGTAACGGCGGGGGGGACAATGAGCAGTTCTTC
D: TRBD2
size: -
J: TRBJ2-1
V: TRBV6-2/TRBV6-3

CDR3: CASSKQANTEAFF
DNA: TGTGCCAGCAGCAAACAGGCGAACACTGAAGCTTTCTTT
D: -
size: few
J: TRBJ1-1
V: TRBV14

CDR3: CASSLSSGTLHSRTSTDTQYF
DNA: TGTGCCAGCAGTTTGTCAAGCGGGACCCTACACTCGCGAACTAGCACAGATACGCAGTATTTT
D: TRBD2
size: once
J: TRBJ2-3
V: TRBV28

CDR3: CASSQEGGRLNSPLHF
DNA: TGTGCCAGCAGCCAAGAGGGTGGCAGGCTTAATTCACCCCTCCACTTT
D: -
size: -
J: TRBJ1-6
V: TRBV4-2

CDR3: CASSPYLERTATMNEQFF
DNA: TGTGCCAGCAGCCCCTACCTTGAACGGACAGCTACAATGAATGAGCAGTTCTTC
D: -
size: -
J: TRBJ2-1
V: TRBV4-2

CDR3: CAISSYGTGVTNYGYTF
DNA: TGTGCCATCAGCTCGTATGGGACAGGGGTAACTAACTATGGCTACACCTTC
D: TRBD1
size: -
J: TRBJ1-2
V: TRBV10-3

CDR3: CASSLDTGTGLRAVNIQYF
DNA: TGCGCCAGCAGCTTGGATACCGGGACAGGGTTGCGGGCGGTAAACATTCAGTACTTC
D: TRBD1
size: -
J: TRBJ2-4
V: TRBV5-1

CDR3: CASTPTGDSDLTEAFF
DNA: TGTGCCAGTACTCCCACAGGGGACAGCGACCTCACTGAAGCTTTCTTT
D: TRBD1
size: -
J: TRBJ1-1
V: TRBV19

CDR3: CASSSLGTQGTEAFF
DNA: TGTGCCAGCAGCTCCCTCGGGACACAGGGCACTGAAGCTTTCTTT
D: -
size: few
J: TRBJ1-1
V: TRBV7-9

CDR3: CASSLGGTVEGQPQHF
DNA: TGCGCCAGCAGCTTGGGAGGGACGGTGGAGGGTCAGCCCCAGCATTTT
D: -
size: -
J: TRBJ1-5
V: TRBV5-1

CDR3: CASSLEGGSSSGANVLTF
DNA: TGTGCCAGCAGCTTAGAAGGGGGATCAAGCTCTGGGGCCAACGTCCTGACTTTC
D: -
size: -
J: TRBJ2-6
V: TRBV7-6

CDR3: CASLQGSFSGANVLTF
DNA: TGTGCCAGTCTACAGGGGTCCTTCTCTGGGGCCAACGTCCTGACTTTC
D: TRBD1
size: many
J: TRBJ2-6
V: TRBV19

CDR3: CASSQEGGLNMELFF
DNA: TGCGCCAGCAGCCAAGAAGGAGGCCTGAACATGGAGCTGTTTTTT
D: -
size: -
J: TRBJ2-2
V: TRBV4-1

CDR3: CSVRPGYEQYF
DNA: TGCAGTGTTAGACCGGGCTACGAGCAGTACTTC
D: -
size: -
J: TRBJ2-7
V: TRBV20-1

CDR3: CASRIGAADIQYF
DNA: TGTGCCAGCAGAATCGGAGCTGCGGACATTCAGTACTTC
D: -
size: -
J: TRBJ2-4
V: TRBV12-3/TRBV12-4

CDR3: CASSHWGAGGPSPEQFF
DNA: TGCGCCAGCAGCCACTGGGGGGCGGGAGGGCCATCCCCTGAGCAGTTCTTC
D: TRBD2
size: -
J: TRBJ2-1
V: TRBV4-3

CDR3: CASSSTGLAGEETQYF
DNA: TGTGCCAGCAGCTCTACGGGACTAGCGGGAGAAGAGACCCAGTACTTC
D: TRBD2
size: -
J: TRBJ2-5
V: TRBV7-2

CDR3: CASRWGVAGLYEQYF
DNA: TGTGCCAGCAGGTGGGGGGTAGCGGGACTCTACGAGCAGTACTTC
D: TRBD2
size: -
J: TRBJ2-7
V: TRBV6-5

CDR3: CASSLPITDTQYF
DNA: TGTGCCAGCAGCTTACCAATCACAGATACGCAGTATTTT
D: -
size: -
J: TRBJ2-3
V: TRBV7-2

CDR3: CASSSGIDTQYF
DNA: TGTGCCAGTAGTAGCGGGATAGATACGCAGTATTTT
D: -
size: -
J: TRBJ2-3
V: TRBV19

CDR3: CASSLRAGTSLAKNIQYF
DNA: TGTGCCAGCAGCTTACGAGCCGGGACATCGCTAGCCAAAAACATTCAGTACTTC
D: -
size: -
J: TRBJ2-4
V: TRBV11-3

CDR3: CASSGKLAGVGDTQYF
DNA: TGTGCCAGCAGCGGAAAACTAGCGGGAGTGGGAGATACGCAGTATTTT
D: TRBD2
size: -
J: TRBJ2-3
V: TRBV9

CDR3: CASSQDRIRTSPLNEQFF
DNA: TGCGCCAGCAGCCAAGATCGCATCCGGACTAGCCCACTCAATGAGCAGTTCTTC
D: TRBD2
size: -
J: TRBJ2-1
V: TRBV4-3

CDR3: CASSLAGGATYEQYF
DNA: TGTGCCAGCAGCCTAGCGGGAGGGGCCACCTACGAGCAGTACTTC
D: TRBD2
size: -
J: TRBJ2-7
V: TRBV7-3

CDR3: CASSPSPGGLYEQYF
DNA: TGTGCCAGCAGCCCGTCCCCAGGGGGCCTCTACGAGCAGTACTTC
D: TRBD1
size: -
J: TRBJ2-7
V: TRBV5-8

CDR3: CASSRDNNLYGYTF
DNA: TGTGCCAGTAGTCGGGACAACAACCTCTATGGCTACACCTTC
D: -
size: -
J: TRBJ1-2
V: TRBV19

CDR3: CASSAGSNQPQHF
DNA: TGTGCCAGCAGCGCCGGGTCCAATCAGCCCCAGCATTTT
D: -
size: -
J: TRBJ1-5
V: TRBV9

CDR3: CASSLGAGGYTF
DNA: TGTGCCAGCAGCTTAGGAGCGGGAGGCTACACCTTC
D: -
size: -
J: TRBJ1-2
V: TRBV11-2

CDR3: CACSGRYEQYF
DNA: TGTGCCTGTTCAGGGAGGTACGAGCAGTACTTC
D: -
size: once
J: TRBJ2-7
V: TRBV30

CDR3: CASMSSAQETQYF
DNA: TGTGCCAGCATGTCTAGCGCCCAAGAGACCCAGTACTTC
D: -
size: -
J: TRBJ2-5
V: TRBV2

CDR3: CATSDKTHTRGKLFF
DNA: TGTGCCACCAGTGATAAGACCCACACCCGGGGAAAACTGTTTTTT
D: -
size: -
J: TRBJ1-4
V: TRBV24-1

CDR3: CASSVGQGRSETQYF
DNA: TGTGCCAGCAGCGTAGGACAGGGTCGGTCGGAGACCCAGTACTTC
D: TRBD1
size: -
J: TRBJ2-5
V: TRBV9

CDR3: CASSPRGDTTQPQHF
DNA: TGTGCCAGCAGCCCACGTGGGGACACCACACAGCCCCAGCATTTT
D: -
size: -
J: TRBJ1-5
V: TRBV9

CDR3: CASSFETGIYGYTF
DNA: TGTGCCAGCAGCTTTGAGACAGGGATCTATGGCTACACCTTC
D: TRBD1
size: -
J: TRBJ1-2
V: TRBV7-9

CDR3: CASSAGLRGLTDTQYF
DNA: TGTGCCAGCAGCGCAGGCCTCAGGGGGCTCACAGATACGCAGTATTTT
D: TRBD1
size: -
J: TRBJ2-3
V: TRBV9

CDR3: CASTGVRTGELFF
DNA: TGCGCCAGCACGGGAGTTCGGACCGGGGAGCTGTTTTTT
D: -
size: few
J: TRBJ2-2
V: TRBV10-2

CDR3: CASSLVPGLAGAYEQYF
DNA: TGTGCCAGCAGCTTAGTACCTGGACTAGCGGGCGCCTACGAGCAGTACTTC
D: TRBD2
size: -
J: TRBJ2-7
V: TRBV7-2

CDR3: CASSLYRGSGANVLTF
DNA: TGTGCCAGCAGTTTATACAGGGGTTCTGGGGCCAACGTCCTGACTTTC
D: TRBD1
size: -
J: TRBJ2-6
V: TRBV27

CDR3: CASNRLRQPQHF
DNA: TGTGCCAGTAACAGGCTAAGACAGCCCCAGCATTTT
D: -
size: -
J: TRBJ1-5
V: TRBV19